These T cell receptor beta chains were read from a single sample in a study of CD8 T cells in Susac syndrome. Each CDR3 protein gets one entry after TCRdb re-called the immunoSEQ multiplex PCR reads with MiXCR. The data hold fewer than 350,000 distinct CDR3 sequences, with over 75% observed a single time. Material: CD8+ T cells from PBMCs. Source of these receptors: a human donor with multiple sclerosis. Each CDR3 is given with its conserved first and last residue. The order of the fields is V gene, J gene, CDR3 protein.

TRBV6-1	TRBJ1-1	CASSESPGWGVTEAFF
TRBV11-2	TRBJ2-6	CASSPPTRGQRPSPGANVLTF
TRBV5-1	TRBJ1-1	CASSLAKNGEAFF
TRBV9	TRBJ1-5	CASSEQGHNQPQHF
TRBV7-8	TRBJ2-3	CASSLGAGASTGTQYF
TRBV27	TRBJ2-7	CASSGAPGRESSYEQYF
TRBV27	TRBJ1-2	CASSSGSLYGYTF
TRBV6-5	TRBJ2-7	CASSNDRGGSRSEQYF
TRBV5-6	TRBJ1-2	CASSSPSSYTF
TRBV7-9	TRBJ1-1	CASSSGLTEAFF
TRBV4-3	TRBJ2-7	CASSPYTSGVPYEQYF
TRBV5-6	TRBJ2-3	CASSLKTTSTDTQYF
TRBV19	TRBJ1-1	CASSTTGLTEAFF
TRBV6-2/TRBV6-3	TRBJ1-3	CASSYSITSAIYF
TRBV19	TRBJ2-7	CASSIFRAGEDYEQYF
TRBV6-5	TRBJ1-1	CASSYLTGLTEAFF
TRBV20-1	TRBJ2-3	CSAQKDDTDTQYF
TRBV27	TRBJ2-1	CASSLYPGGSYNEQFF
TRBV11-3	TRBJ1-2	CASKGPAGARTYGYTF
TRBV5-1	TRBJ2-1	CASSLRLAAYNEQFF
TRBV27	TRBJ1-5	CTSSSQGSNQPQHF
TRBV9	TRBJ2-7	CASSAETGAPSYEQYF
TRBV6-1	TRBJ2-1	CASSGAGSYNEQFF
TRBV5-6	TRBJ2-7	CASSFGGGSSYEQYF
TRBV27	TRBJ2-7	CASTDVGTGENIEQYF
TRBV18	TRBJ2-5	CASSPKVEATQYF
TRBV6-2/TRBV6-3	TRBJ2-4	CASSYPLGLAGPLAKNIQYF
TRBV2	TRBJ2-7	CASSVGWDGLGEQYF
TRBV7-9	TRBJ2-7	CASSGLAGGPSYEQYF
TRBV7-9	TRBJ1-1	CASSQGQMNTEAFF
TRBV27	TRBJ2-7	CASSLGRGNEQYF
TRBV7-4	TRBJ2-5	CASSLGGHGPTQETQYF
TRBV4-3	TRBJ2-7	CASSQDGRAGHEQYF
TRBV7-7	TRBJ2-1	CASSPLRTYSPYNEQFF
TRBV6-2/TRBV6-3	TRBJ2-7	CASSYGVSYEQYF
TRBV20-1	TRBJ2-7	CSARSHYEQYF
TRBV5-1	TRBJ2-7	CASSARDRMSYEQYF